This TCR beta chain is from a study of T cells in Graves' hyperthyroidism and ophthalmopathy. This clonotype was seen a few times. RNA transcripts were the template for amplifying TCR beta CDR3 regions. A set of HTBI primers served as the primers for a first-round RT-PCR of the TCR CDR3. TCRdb used MiXCR to reprocess the multiplex PCR reads, holding one entry per CDR3 protein. Of roughly 650,000 distinct CDR3 sequences detected, about a sixth appear once; the ten largest clones hold roughly 3%. This clonotype originated in a middle-aged woman with Graves' ophthalmopathy. The sequencing input was blood.

The CDR3 is CASSQARGGPNYGYTF. DNA of the CDR3: TGTGCCAGCAGCCAAGCCAGGGGAGGTCCTAACTATGGCTACACCTTC. V and J are TRBV5-4 and TRBJ1-2; maybe TRBD1 (6 bases). Germline V CDR1 and CDR2: SGHNT, YYREEE (reference sequence). The V and J ends lost 4 bases and 0 bases respectively, with 16 bases between them. CDR3 length: 16 amino acids.